This T cell receptor (beta chain) appears in the sequencing data of a study of a mutant IDH1 vaccine in newly diagnosed glioma (dated by TCRdb to the early 2020s). General notes on the study: Patients were given eight vaccinations, in weeks 1, 3, 5, 7, 11, 15, 19 and 23, which matched visits V03 through V10. Vaccination started 4-6 weeks after radiotherapy alone, or was given together with temozolomide cycles in the groups whose treatment included chemotherapy. Of the roughly 30 treated patients, around 62% were male and around 38% were female, and a mean age of roughly 40 years was recorded. Before enrollment, most patients had been given radiochemotherapy with temozolomide as standard therapy, while the rest had received either radiotherapy alone or temozolomide alone. Peripheral blood was collected at six visits: V03 (baseline), V05, V07, V10, V12 and V13. For exploratory analyses, longitudinal TCRB deep sequencing was carried out in about 26 treated patients wherever samples were available. Points the paper makes about the study in general: Availability determined which PBMC samples were chosen for TCRB deep sequencing. Across multiple MHC alleles, vaccine-induced immune responses were seen in more than 80% of patients. Pseudoprogression seemed to be unrelated to changes in the top peripheral T cell clonotypes found by TCRB sequencing. It was noted by the authors that analyses of patient blood samples could not be reproduced owing to sample limitations.

The time point label corresponds to: week 5, during vaccination. A 20-mer mutant IDH1 peptide at 300 micrograms in Montanide made up each vaccine dose, which was injected subcutaneously together with topical imiquimod. All donors had newly diagnosed IDH1-mutant astrocytomas of WHO grade 3 or 4 that showed loss of nuclear ATRX. The samples were drawn from NOA16, a multicentre, single-arm, open-label phase I trial in Germany that tested a mutant IDH1 peptide vaccine in humans for the first time. Genomic DNA for TCRB sequencing was isolated from EDTA blood with the DNeasy Blood and Tissue Kit. Library preparation used the immunoSEQ multiplex PCR assay. Following the manufacturer's protocol, the hsTCRB Kit was used to amplify rearranged TCR beta chain sequences. TCRB libraries were sequenced on an Illumina MiSeq. In the paper's pipeline: Demultiplexing, trimming and gene mapping were performed with the kit vendor's proprietary platform. In TCRdb, the immuneACCESS table is reduced to in-frame sequences with V and J assigned. These tables do not hold every clone; where another copy was compared, an unresolved V gene accounts for under half, and the others remain unexplained. D and trimming were read from the DNA, whereas the V and J calls and clone size are those reported in that table. The sample table lists 75,000 to 85,000 clones, around nine tenths of them with a count of one. The ten largest clones capture about 0.61% of the sample.

Reading from cysteine to phenylalanine, the CDR3 counts 15 amino acids. Of all the DNA, just the CDR3 is kept, 45 bases in frame from base 1. The germline V gene (reference sequence) sets CDR1 to SGHKS and CDR2 to YYEKEE. V is cut by 2 bases and J by 1 base, and the space between the germline ends is 11 bases. With regard to this clone: This receptor's antigen is unknown. Base qualities are not at hand, and no much larger clone is one base apart.

The chain couples TRBV5-5 to TRBJ2-3; the D gene is not confidently resolved. The specimen comprised PBMCs, sampled from a glioma patient whose treatment included an IDH1 peptide vaccine. This receptor was obtained from a woman between 45 and 65 years old with glioma. For the CDR3, the sequence is CASSFYTSGTDTQYF. The nucleotide sequence reads as follows: TGTGCCAGCAGCTTTTACACCTCCGGCACAGATACGCAGTATTTT.